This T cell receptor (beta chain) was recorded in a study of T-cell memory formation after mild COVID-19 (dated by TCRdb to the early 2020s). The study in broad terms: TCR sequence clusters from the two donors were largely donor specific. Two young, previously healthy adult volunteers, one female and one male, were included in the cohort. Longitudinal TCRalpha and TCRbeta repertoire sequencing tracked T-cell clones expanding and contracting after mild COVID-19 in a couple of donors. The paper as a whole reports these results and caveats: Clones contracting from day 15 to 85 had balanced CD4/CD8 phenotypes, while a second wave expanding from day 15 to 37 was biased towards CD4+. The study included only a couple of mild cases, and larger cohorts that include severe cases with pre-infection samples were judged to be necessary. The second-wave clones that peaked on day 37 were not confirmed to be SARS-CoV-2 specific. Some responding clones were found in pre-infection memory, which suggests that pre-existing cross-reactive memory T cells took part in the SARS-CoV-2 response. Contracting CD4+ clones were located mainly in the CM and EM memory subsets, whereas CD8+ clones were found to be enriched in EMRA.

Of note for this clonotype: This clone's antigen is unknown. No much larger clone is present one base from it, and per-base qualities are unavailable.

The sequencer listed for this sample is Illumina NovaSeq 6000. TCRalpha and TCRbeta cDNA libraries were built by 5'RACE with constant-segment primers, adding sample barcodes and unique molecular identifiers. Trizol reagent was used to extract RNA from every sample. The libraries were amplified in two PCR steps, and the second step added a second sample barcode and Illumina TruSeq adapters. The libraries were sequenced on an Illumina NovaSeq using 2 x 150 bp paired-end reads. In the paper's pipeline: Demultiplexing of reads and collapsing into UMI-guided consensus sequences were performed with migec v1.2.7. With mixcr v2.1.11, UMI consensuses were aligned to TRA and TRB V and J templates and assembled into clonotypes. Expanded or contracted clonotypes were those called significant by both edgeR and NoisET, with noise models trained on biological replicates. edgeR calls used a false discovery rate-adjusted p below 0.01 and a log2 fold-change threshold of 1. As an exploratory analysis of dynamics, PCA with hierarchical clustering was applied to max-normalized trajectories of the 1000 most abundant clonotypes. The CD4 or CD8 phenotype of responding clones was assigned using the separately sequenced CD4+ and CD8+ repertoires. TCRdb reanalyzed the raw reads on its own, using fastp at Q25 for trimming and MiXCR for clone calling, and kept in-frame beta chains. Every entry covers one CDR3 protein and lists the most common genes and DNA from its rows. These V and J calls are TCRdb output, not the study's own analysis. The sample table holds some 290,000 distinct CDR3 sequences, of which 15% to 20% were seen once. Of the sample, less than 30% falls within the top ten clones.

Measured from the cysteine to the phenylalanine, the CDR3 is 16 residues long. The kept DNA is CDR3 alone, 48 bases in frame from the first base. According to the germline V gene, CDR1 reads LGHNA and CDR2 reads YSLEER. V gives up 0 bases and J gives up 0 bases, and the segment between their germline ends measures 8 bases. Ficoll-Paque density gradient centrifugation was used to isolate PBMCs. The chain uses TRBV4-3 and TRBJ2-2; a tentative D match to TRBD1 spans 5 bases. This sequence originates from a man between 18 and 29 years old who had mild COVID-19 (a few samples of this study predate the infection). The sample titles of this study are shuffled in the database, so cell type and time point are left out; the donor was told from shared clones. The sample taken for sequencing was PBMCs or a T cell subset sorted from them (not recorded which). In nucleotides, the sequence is TGCGCCAGCAGCCAAGAGTCAGGGACGAACACCGGGGAGCTGTTTTTT. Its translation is CASSQESGTNTGELFF.